This TCR beta chain was sequenced for a study of T-cell reconstitution after alpha-beta-depleted transplantation in children. Findings and limits, study-wide: As was reported, about two months after transplant, alpha-beta T cells came from several hundred expanded graft clones. The authors attributed T-cell counts and diversity one year after transplant mostly to newly produced T cells. There were some patients whose high TCRbeta diversity at day 60 came from surviving recipient T cells and thymic progenitors.

In the case of this clonotype: The antigen is undetermined.

J gave up 6 bases and V 1 base, and 6 bases lay outside the gene matches. The CDR3 contains 16 residues. Germline assignment: CDR1 SGHTA and CDR2 FQGNSA. Using unique molecular identifiers, the investigators prepared the TCRbeta library. TCRdb ran MiXCR on the PCR reads and lists one entry per CDR3 protein. Of 450,000 to 700,000 distinct CDR3 sequences listed, 25% to 30% are singletons. The TCR was taken from a boy under two years old with Wiskott-Aldrich syndrome, due to receive a stem cell transplant. The chain links TRBV7-2 to TRBJ2-5; TRBD2 aligns across 12 bases. The sequences come from PBMCs, collected before TCRalphabeta/CD19-depleted stem cell transplant. The CDR3: CASSLVLAGGGKTQYF. The CDR3 nucleotides read TGTGCCAGCAGCTTAGTCCTAGCGGGAGGGGGGAAGACCCAGTACTTC.